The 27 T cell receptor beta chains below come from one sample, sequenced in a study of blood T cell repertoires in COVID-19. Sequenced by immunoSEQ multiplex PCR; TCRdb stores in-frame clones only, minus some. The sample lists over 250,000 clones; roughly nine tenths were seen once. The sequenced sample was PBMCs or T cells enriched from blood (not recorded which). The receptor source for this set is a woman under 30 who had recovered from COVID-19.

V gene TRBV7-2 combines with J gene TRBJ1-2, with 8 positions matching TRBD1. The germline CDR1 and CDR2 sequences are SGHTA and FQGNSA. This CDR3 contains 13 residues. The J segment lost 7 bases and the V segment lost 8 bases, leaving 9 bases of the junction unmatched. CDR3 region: CASRRGQASGYTF. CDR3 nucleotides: TGTGCCAGCCGCAGGGGGCAGGCAAGTGGCTACACCTTC.

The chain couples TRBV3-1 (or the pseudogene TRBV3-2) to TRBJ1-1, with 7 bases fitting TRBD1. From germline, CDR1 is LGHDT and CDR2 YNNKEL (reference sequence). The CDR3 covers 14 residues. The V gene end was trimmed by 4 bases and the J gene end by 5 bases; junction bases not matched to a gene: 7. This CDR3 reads CASSPSTGYTEAFF. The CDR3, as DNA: TGTGCCAGCAGCCCCTCGACAGGGTATACTGAAGCTTTCTTT.

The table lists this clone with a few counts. The chain's CDR3 is CASSTWTGGVVSEAFF. Written as DNA, the CDR3 is TGCGCCAGCAGCACCTGGACAGGGGGAGTGGTGAGTGAAGCTTTCTTT. This chain uses TRBV5-1 with TRBJ1-1, with 10 bases that match TRBD1. Trimming at V came to 4 bases and at J to 7 bases, leaving 13 bases not matched to a gene. Germline values: CDR1 SGHRS, CDR2 YFSETQ. This CDR3 has 16 residues.

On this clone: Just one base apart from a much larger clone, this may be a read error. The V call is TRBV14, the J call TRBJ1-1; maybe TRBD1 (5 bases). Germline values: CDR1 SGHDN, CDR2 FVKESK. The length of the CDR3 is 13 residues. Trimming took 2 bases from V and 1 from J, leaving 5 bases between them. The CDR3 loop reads CASSQTGNTEAFF. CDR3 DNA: TGTGCCAGCAGCCAAACAGGGAACACTGAAGCTTTCTTT.

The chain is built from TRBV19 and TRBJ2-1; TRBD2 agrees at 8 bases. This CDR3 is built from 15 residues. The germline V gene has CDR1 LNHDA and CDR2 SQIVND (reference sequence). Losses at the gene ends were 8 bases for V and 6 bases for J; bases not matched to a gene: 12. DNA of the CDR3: TGTGCCAGTGACGTTACGGGGGGGCCCTCCAATGAGCAGTTCTTC. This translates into CASDVTGGPSNEQFF.

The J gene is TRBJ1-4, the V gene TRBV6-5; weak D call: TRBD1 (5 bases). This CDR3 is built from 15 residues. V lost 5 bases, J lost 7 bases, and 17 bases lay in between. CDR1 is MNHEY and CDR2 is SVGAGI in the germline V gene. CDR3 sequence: CASSPWEGSIEKLFF. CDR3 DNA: TGTGCCAGCAGTCCCTGGGAGGGGTCCATTGAAAAACTGTTTTTT.

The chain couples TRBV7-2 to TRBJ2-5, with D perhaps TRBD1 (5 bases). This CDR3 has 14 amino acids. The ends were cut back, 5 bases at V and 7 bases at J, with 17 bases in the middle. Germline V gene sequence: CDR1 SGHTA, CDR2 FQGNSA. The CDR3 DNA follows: TGTGCCAGCAGCCCCCAGGGCCGCATAGGGACCCAGTACTTC. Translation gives CASSPQGRIGTQYF.

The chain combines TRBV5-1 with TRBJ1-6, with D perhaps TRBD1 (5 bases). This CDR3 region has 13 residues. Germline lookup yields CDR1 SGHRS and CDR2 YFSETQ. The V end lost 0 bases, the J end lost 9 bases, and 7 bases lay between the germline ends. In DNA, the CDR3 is TGCGCCAGCAGCTTGGAAGGGGTTTCACCCCTCCACTTT. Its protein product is CASSLEGVSPLHF. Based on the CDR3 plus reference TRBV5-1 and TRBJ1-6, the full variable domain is KAGVTQTPRYLIKTRGQQVTLSCSPISGHRSVSWYQQTPGQGLQFLFEYFSETQRNKGNFPGRFSGRQFSNSRSEMNVSTLELGDSALYLCASSLEGVSPLHFGNGTRLTVT.

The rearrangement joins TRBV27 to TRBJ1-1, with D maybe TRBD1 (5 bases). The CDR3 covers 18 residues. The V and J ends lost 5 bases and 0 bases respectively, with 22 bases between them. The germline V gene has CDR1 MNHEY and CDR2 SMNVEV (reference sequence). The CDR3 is CASSPQGPGISMNTEAFF. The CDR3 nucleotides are TGTGCCAGCAGTCCTCAGGGCCCTGGAATTTCTATGAACACTGAAGCTTTCTTT.

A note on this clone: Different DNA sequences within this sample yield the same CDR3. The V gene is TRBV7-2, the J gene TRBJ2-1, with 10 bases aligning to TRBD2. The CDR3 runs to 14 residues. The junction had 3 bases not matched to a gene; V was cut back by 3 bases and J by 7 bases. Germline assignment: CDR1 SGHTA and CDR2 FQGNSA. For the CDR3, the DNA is TGTGCCAGCAGCTTTAGCGGGGGGTATAATGAGCAGTTCTTC. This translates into CASSFSGGYNEQFF.

CDR3 region: CASSISPGYNEQFF. The CDR3 nucleotides are TGTGCCAGTAGTATATCTCCAGGTTACAATGAGCAGTTCTTC. The chain links TRBV19 to TRBJ2-1, with D hard to call. The V and J ends lost 2 bases and 4 bases respectively, with 9 bases between them. The germline gives CDR1 LNHDA, CDR2 SQIVND (reference sequence). The CDR3 loop spans 14 amino acids.

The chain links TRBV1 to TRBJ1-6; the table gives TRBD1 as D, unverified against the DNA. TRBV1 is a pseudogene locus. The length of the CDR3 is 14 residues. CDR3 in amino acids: CTSSQTGGDSPLHF. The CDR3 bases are TGCACCAGCAGCCAAACAGGGGGCGATTCACCCCTCCACTTT.

The CDR3 spells CASSTGNEQYF. CDR3 sequence (DNA): TGCGCCAGCAGTACGGGAAACGAGCAGTACTTC. The chain combines TRBV5-1 with TRBJ2-7; D might be TRBD2 (5 bases). The CDR3 spans 11 residues. V lost 5 bases, J lost 5 bases, and 8 bases lay in between. The V gene's germline CDR1 is SGHRS and CDR2 YFSETQ.

The CDR3 DNA follows: TGTGCCAGCAGTTTAACGCCGGGACTTTATAGCAATCAGCCCCAGCATTTT. This translates into CASSLTPGLYSNQPQHF. The rearrangement uses TRBV28 and TRBJ1-5; D is possibly TRBD1 (5 bases). This CDR3 has 17 amino acids. The V gene lost 2 bases and the J gene lost 0 bases, with 14 bases spanning the gap. Germline V gene lookup returns CDR1 MDHEN and CDR2 SYDVKM.

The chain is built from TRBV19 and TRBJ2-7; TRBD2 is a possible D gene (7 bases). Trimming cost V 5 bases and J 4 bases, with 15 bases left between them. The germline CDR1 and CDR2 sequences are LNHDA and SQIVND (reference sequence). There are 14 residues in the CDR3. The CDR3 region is CASSYGGLGYEQYF. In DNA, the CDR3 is TGTGCCAGTAGTTACGGGGGGCTCGGGTACGAGCAGTACTTC.

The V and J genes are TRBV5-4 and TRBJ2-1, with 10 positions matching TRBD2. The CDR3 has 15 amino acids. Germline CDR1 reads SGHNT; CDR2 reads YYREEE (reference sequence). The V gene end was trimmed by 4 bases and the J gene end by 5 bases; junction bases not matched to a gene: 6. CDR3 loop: CASSPAGGKDNEQFF. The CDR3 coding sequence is TGTGCCAGCAGCCCAGCGGGGGGGAAGGACAATGAGCAGTTCTTC.

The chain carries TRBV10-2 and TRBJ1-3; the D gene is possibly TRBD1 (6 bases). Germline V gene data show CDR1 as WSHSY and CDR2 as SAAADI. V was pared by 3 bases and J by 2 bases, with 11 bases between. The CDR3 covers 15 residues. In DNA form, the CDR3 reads TGCGCCAGCAGTGAAGGCAGGGGCACTGGAAACACCATATATTTT. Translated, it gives CASSEGRGTGNTIYF.

The CDR3 spells CASSMRIAGAGEQYF. The CDR3 nucleotides read TGTGCCAGTAGTATGAGAATAGCGGGGGCAGGCGAGCAGTACTTC. The chain combines TRBV19 with TRBJ2-7; TRBD2 aligns across 9 bases. The CDR3 consists of 15 residues. Germline V CDR1 and CDR2: LNHDA, SQIVND (reference sequence). J lost 6 bases, V lost 3 bases, and 9 bases had no gene match.

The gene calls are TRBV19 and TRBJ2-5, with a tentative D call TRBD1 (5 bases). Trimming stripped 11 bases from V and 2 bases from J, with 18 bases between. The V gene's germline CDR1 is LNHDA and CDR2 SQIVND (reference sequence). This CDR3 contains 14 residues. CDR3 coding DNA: TGTGCCGCCGGGCCAGGGTATGGGCAAGAGACCCAGTACTTC. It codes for CAAGPGYGQETQYF.

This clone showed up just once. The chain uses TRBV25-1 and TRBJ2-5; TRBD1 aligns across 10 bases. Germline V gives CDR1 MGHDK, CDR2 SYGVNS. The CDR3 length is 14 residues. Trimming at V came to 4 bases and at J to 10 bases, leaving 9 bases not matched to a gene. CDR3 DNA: TGTGCCAGCAGTGTGACGGGGACAGGGGTGGACCAGTACTTC. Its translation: CASSVTGTGVDQYF.

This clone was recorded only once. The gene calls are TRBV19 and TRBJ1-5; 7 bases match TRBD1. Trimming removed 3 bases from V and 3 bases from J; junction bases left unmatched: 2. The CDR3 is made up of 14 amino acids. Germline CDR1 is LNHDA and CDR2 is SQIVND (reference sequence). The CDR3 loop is CASSITGDNQPQHF. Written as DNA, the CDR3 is TGTGCCAGTAGTATTACAGGGGACAATCAGCCCCAGCATTTT.

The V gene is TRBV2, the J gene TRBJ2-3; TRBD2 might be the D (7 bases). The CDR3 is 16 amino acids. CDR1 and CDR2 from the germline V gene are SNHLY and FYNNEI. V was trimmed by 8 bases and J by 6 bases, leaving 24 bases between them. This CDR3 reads CASLTTGGRRTDTQYF. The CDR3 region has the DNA TGTGCCAGCCTGACGACCGGGGGGCGGCGTACTGATACGCAGTATTTT.

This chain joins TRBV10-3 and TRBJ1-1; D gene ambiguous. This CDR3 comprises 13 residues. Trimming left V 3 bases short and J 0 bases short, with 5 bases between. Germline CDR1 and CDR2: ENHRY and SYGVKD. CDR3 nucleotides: TGTGCCATCAGTGACATCATGAACACTGAAGCTTTCTTT. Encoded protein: CAISDIMNTEAFF.

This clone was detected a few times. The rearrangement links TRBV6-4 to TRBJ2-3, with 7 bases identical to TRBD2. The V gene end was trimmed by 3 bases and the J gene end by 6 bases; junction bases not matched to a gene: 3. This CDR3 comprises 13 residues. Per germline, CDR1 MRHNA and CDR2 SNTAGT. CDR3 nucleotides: TGTGCCAGCAGTGAAACTAGCGAGGATACGCAGTATTTT. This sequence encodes CASSETSEDTQYF.

The CDR3 here is CASSPRGLAGTQETQYF. In DNA form, the CDR3 reads TGTGCCAGCAGCCCTAGAGGACTAGCGGGGACCCAAGAGACCCAGTACTTC. The chain carries TRBV9 and TRBJ2-5, with 12 bases aligning to TRBD2. This CDR3 spans 17 amino acids. V lost 4 bases and J lost 1; bases outside the gene matches: 8. Germline V CDR1 and CDR2: SGDLS, YYNGEE.

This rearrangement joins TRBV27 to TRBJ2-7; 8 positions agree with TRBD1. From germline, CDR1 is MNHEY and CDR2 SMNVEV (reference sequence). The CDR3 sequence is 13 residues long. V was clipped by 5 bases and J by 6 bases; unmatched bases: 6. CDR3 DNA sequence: TGTGCCAGCAGTCTCGGACAGGGCAGCGAGCAGTACTTC. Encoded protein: CASSLGQGSEQYF.

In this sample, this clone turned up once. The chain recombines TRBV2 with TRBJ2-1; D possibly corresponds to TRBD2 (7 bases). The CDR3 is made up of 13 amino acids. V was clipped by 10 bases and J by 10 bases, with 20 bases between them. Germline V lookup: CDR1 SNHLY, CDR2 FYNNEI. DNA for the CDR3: TGTGCCACCATAATGGGGGGGCTGAGAGAGCAGTTCTTC. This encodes CATIMGGLREQFF.